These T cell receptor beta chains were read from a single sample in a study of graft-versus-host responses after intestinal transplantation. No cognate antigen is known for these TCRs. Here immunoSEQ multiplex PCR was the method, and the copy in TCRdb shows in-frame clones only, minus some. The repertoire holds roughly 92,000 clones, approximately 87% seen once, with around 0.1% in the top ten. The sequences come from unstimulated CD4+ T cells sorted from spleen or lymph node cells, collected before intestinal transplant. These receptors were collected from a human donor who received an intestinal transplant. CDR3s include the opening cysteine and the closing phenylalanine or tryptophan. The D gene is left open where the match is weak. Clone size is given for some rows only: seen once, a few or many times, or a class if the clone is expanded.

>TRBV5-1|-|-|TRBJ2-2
TGCGCCAGCAGCCCTCACAGGGAGGGCACCGGGGAGCTGTTTTTT
CASSPHREGTGELFF
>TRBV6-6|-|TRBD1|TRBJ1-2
TGTGCCAGCAGCCCAGACAGGGTTAGCGGCTACACCTTC
CASSPDRVSGYTF
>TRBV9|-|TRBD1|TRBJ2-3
TGTGCCAGCAGCGTAGCAACGGGGACAGGCTATGCTAGCACAGATACGCAGTATTTT
CASSVATGTGYASTDTQYF
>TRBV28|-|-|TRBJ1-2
TGTGCCAGCAGGCTAGCGCCTAGCTATGGCTACACCTTC
CASRLAPSYGYTF
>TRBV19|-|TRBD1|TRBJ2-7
TGTGCCAGTAGTATGGTCAGGGGGCGTACCTACGAGCAGTACTTC
CASSMVRGRTYEQYF
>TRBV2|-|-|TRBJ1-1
TGTGCCAGCGTCGGGATAGTCAACACTGAAGCTTTCTTT
CASVGIVNTEAFF
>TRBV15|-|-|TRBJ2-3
TGTGCCACCCGGGGCGGGGAGGTCACAGATACGCAGTATTTT
CATRGGEVTDTQYF
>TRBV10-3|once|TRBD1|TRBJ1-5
TGTGCCATCAGGGGACAGGGGGATCAGCCCCAGCATTTT
CAIRGQGDQPQHF
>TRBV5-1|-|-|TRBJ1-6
TGCGCCAGCAGCTTGTCGGGGGAGGGGGACCTCCACTTT
CASSLSGEGDLHF
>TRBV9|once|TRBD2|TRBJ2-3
TGTGCCAGCAGCGTAGCCGCAGCGGGAGTCACAGATACGCAGTATTTT
CASSVAAAGVTDTQYF
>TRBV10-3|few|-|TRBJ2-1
TGTGCCATCACAGGGACTCCAGACAATGAGCAGTTCTTC
CAITGTPDNEQFF
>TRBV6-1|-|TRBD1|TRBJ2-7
TGTGCCAGCAGCTTCACAGGGGGGTACGAGCAGTACTTC
CASSFTGGYEQYF
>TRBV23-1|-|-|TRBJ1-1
TGCGCCAGCAGTCAACTGGGAGGAGGGAACACTGAAGCTTTCTTT
CASSQLGGGNTEAFF
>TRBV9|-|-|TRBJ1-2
TGTGCCAGCAGCGCTCTTTCGGGTGTTCCTAACTATGGCTACACCTTC
CASSALSGVPNYGYTF
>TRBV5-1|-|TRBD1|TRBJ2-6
TGCGCCAGCACCCGGACAGGAGAATACTTCTCTGGGGCCAACGTCCTGACTTTC
CASTRTGEYFSGANVLTF
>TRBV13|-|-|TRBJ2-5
TGTGCCAGCAGCTCACCGGGAAGTCGGGAGACCCAGTACTTC
CASSSPGSRETQYF
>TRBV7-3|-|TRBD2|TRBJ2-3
TGTGCCAGCAGCCCGCGGGGGGGCACAGATACGCAGTATTTT
CASSPRGGTDTQYF
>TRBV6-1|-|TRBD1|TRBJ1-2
TGTGCCAGCAGTCCGGAGGGGGCCCCTAACTATGGCTACACCTTC
CASSPEGAPNYGYTF
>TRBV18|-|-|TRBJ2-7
TGTGCCAGCTCACCGGATGCAGGGGCCTACGAGCAGTACTTC
CASSPDAGAYEQYF
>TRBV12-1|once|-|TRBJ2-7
TGTGCCAGCAGCCCTTTTGCGGCTAGCGTCGGCTCCTACGAGCAGTACTTC
CASSPFAASVGSYEQYF
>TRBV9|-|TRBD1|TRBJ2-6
TGTGCCAGCAGCGTAGATCCAGGGGGAGACGTCCTGACTTTC
CASSVDPGGDVLTF
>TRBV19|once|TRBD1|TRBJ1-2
TGTGCCAGTAGCTCTCACCCGGGACAGGGCGGAGGCTACACCTTC
CASSSHPGQGGGYTF
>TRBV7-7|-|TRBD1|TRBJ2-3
TGTGCTAGCAGCCCAGGGACAGGGGGGGGAGATACGCAGTATTTT
CASSPGTGGGDTQYF
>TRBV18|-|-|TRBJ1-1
TGTGCCAGCTCACCAAATCCCGAGCCTACGTACACTGAAGCTTTCTTT
CASSPNPEPTYTEAFF
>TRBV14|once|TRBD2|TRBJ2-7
TGTGCCAGCAGCCAAGATGCGGCTAGCGGGGGGTACGAGCAGTACTTC
CASSQDAASGGYEQYF
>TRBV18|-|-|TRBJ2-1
TGTGCCAGCTCACCACCATCCGGGGAACCATCCTACAATGAGCAGTTCTTC
CASSPPSGEPSYNEQFF
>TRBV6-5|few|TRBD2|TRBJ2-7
TGTGCCAGCCGGGGGGACTCCTACGAGCAGTACTTC
CASRGDSYEQYF
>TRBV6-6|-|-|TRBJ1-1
TGTGCCAGCAGCCGTAACGAGAGATTTCACACTGAAGCTTTCTTT
CASSRNERFHTEAFF
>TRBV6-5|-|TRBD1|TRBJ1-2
TGTGCCAGCAGGGAAAGTACAGGGGTCCGCTATGGCTACACCTTC
CASRESTGVRYGYTF
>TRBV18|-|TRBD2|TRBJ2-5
TGTGCCAGCTCGCGCTACCTGGGACTAGCGGAAGAGACCCAGTACTTC
CASSRYLGLAEETQYF
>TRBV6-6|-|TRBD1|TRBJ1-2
TGTGCCAGCAGTTACTTCGACAGGGTCTATGGCTACACCTTC
CASSYFDRVYGYTF
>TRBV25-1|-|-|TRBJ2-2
TGTGCCAGCAGTCGCGGGGCGGCGAACACCGGGGAGCTGTTTTTT
CASSRGAANTGELFF
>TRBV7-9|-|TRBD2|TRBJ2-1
TGTGCCAGCCGGGGGGGCCCCTACAATGAGCAGTTCTTC
CASRGGPYNEQFF
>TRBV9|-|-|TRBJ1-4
TGTGCCAGCAGCGTAGATATGGGGCGTGAAAAACTGTTTTTT
CASSVDMGREKLFF
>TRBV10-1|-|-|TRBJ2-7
TGCGCCAGCAGTGTGGACATCTCCTACGAGCAGTACTTC
CASSVDISYEQYF
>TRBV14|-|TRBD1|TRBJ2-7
TGTGCCAGCAGCGCCTCCGGGACAGGGGTCCGTCCTGGTAACGAGCAGTACTTC
CASSASGTGVRPGNEQYF
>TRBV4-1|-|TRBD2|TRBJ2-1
TGCGCCAGCAGCCTCCGGACTAGCGGGGGGGCCGCCGATGAGCAGTTCTTC
CASSLRTSGGAADEQFF
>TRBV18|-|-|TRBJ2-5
TGTGCCAGCTCACCAATGGGGGCGAGGCAAGAGACCCAGTACTTC
CASSPMGARQETQYF